This T cell receptor (beta chain) was recovered during a study of CD8 T cells in ankylosing spondylitis. Making use of molecular barcodes, quantitative 5'-RACE generated TCR beta libraries. MiXCR, applied by TCRdb to the 5' RACE reads, yields one record per CDR3 protein. The sample records more than 300,000 distinct CDR3 sequences, under 14% being singletons. Study-level results: Within matched ankylosing spondylitis synovial fluid, disease-linked clones were reportedly significantly enriched. Blood from ankylosing spondylitis patients appeared to carry a characteristic roughly eight-variant TCR beta motif.

This clonotype was counted ten times or more. The antigen is not known. Germline V gene data show CDR1 as KGHDR and CDR2 as SFDVKD. Trimming removed 3 bases at V and 5 bases at J, with 9 bases between. The length of the CDR3 is 14 residues. The origin of this receptor is a female donor with ankylosing spondylitis or in good health (not recorded which). Sequenced input: blood, either unsorted or a sorted T cell fraction (not recorded which). The chain links TRBV24-1 to TRBJ2-2, with unresolved D. This CDR3 is CATSDKWETGELFF. As DNA, the CDR3 is TGTGCCACCAGTGATAAATGGGAAACCGGGGAGCTGTTTTTT.